These T cell receptor beta chains were read from a single sample in a study of neurological immune-mediated disorders. Each CDR3 protein gets one entry after TCRdb re-called the 5' RACE reads with MiXCR. The table lists tens of thousands of distinct CDR3 sequences, more than 3% of them singletons. Source material: PBMCs. These receptors were taken from a man aged 25 to 40 with multiple sclerosis. Each CDR3 is given with its conserved first and last residue. Fields, in order: J gene, D gene, clone size, V gene, CDR3 length, CDR3 DNA, CDR3 protein. A D gene is named only where the DNA matches it firmly. Not every row has a clone size; where given, it reads once, few, many or a size class.

>TRBJ1-2|-|many|TRBV12-3/TRBV12-4|16
TGTGCCAGCAGGAGGGGTGGGTCAGCGGGTAACTATGGCTACACCTTC
CASRRGGSAGNYGYTF
>TRBJ1-4|-|many|TRBV7-9|14
TGTGCCAGCAGCTTAGCGCAGGCAAATGAAAAACTGTTTTTT
CASSLAQANEKLFF
>TRBJ1-1|-|many|TRBV6-2/TRBV6-3|14
TGTGCCAGCAGTTACATGGCGGGGGACACTGAAGCTTTCTTT
CASSYMAGDTEAFF
>TRBJ2-7|-|-|TRBV28|11
TGTGCTAGCGAGGGCCTCAGCGAGCAGTACTTC
CASEGLSEQYF
>TRBJ2-1|TRBD1|few|TRBV18|13
TGTGCCAGCTCACCACCTAACGGACAGGGCCAGTTCTTC
CASSPPNGQGQFF
>TRBJ2-7|-|many|TRBV21-1|17
TGTGCCAGCAGCAACCAGACCGGGACTTTCAAATCCTACGAGCAGTACTTC
CASSNQTGTFKSYEQYF
>TRBJ2-1|-|many|TRBV9|13
TGTGCCAGCAGCCTTAGGGGGGGCAATGAGCAGTTCTTC
CASSLRGGNEQFF
>TRBJ1-1|TRBD1|many|TRBV10-2|16
TGCGCCAGCAGAGGCAGACAGGGCCTCTTGAACACTGAAGCTTTCTTT
CASRGRQGLLNTEAFF
>TRBJ1-2|TRBD1|many|TRBV27|15
TGTGCCAGCAGTTTACAAGGACAGGTTCCTCATGGCTACACCTTC
CASSLQGQVPHGYTF
>TRBJ2-2|-|many|TRBV27|15
TGTGCCAGCAGTTTCTTGGCCTCGGCAACGGGGGAGCTGTTTTTT
CASSFLASATGELFF
>TRBJ2-1|TRBD2|many|TRBV7-8|19
TGTGCCAGCAGTCTACCCGGGACTAGCGGGGGGGTGCCCTACAATGAGCAGTTCTTC
CASSLPGTSGGVPYNEQFF
>TRBJ1-1|-|-|TRBV24-1|12
TGTGCCACCAGTGAGGGAGGGACCGAAGCTTTCTTT
CATSEGGTEAFF
>TRBJ1-1|TRBD1|many|TRBV6-5|14
TGTGCCAGCAGTTTTGACAGGGCCAACACTGAAGCTTTCTTT
CASSFDRANTEAFF
>TRBJ2-5|-|many|TRBV20-1|11
TGCAGTGCTAGAGCCCAAGAGACCCAGTACTTC
CSARAQETQYF
>TRBJ2-7|-|many|TRBV12-3/TRBV12-4|16
TGTGCCAGCAGTTTAACCGATTGGGGTTCGGGCTACGAGCAGTACTTC
CASSLTDWGSGYEQYF
>TRBJ1-5|TRBD1|many|TRBV12-3/TRBV12-4|13
TGTGCCAGCACCCGGACAGGGGACCAGCCCCAGCATTTT
CASTRTGDQPQHF
>TRBJ1-2|-|many|TRBV3-1|13
TGTGCCAGCAGCCAAAACACGGCGGATGGCTACACCTTC
CASSQNTADGYTF
>TRBJ2-3|-|many|TRBV5-6|14
TGTGCCAGCAGCTTGCCCTATGTCCGGGATACGCAGTATTTT
CASSLPYVRDTQYF
>TRBJ1-1|-|many|TRBV20-1|12
TGCAGTGCCCGAATCGGAAACACTGAAGCTTTCTTT
CSARIGNTEAFF
>TRBJ1-1|-|many|TRBV10-3|15
TGTGCCATCAGTGAGCCACAGGGAAAGAGCACTGAAGCTTTCTTT
CAISEPQGKSTEAFF
>TRBJ2-7|-|many|TRBV3-1|15
TGTGCCAGCAGCCAAGGTTTATCGGGGTCCTACGAGCAGTACTTC
CASSQGLSGSYEQYF
>TRBJ2-7|TRBD1|many|TRBV20-1|15
TGCAGTGCTAGAGATTTTGGCAGGGGGCAAAACGAGCAGTACTTC
CSARDFGRGQNEQYF
>TRBJ2-7|-|many|TRBV20-1|13
TGCAGTGCACACCTGGACAAGCGGTACGAGCAGTACTTC
CSAHLDKRYEQYF
>TRBJ1-2|TRBD1|many|TRBV7-9|12
TGTGCCAGCAGTCAAGGACAGGGAGGCTACACCTTC
CASSQGQGGYTF
>TRBJ2-1|TRBD2|many|TRBV18|16
TGTGCCAGCTCACCACCGGGGACTAGCGGGATATATGAGCAGTTCTTC
CASSPPGTSGIYEQFF
>TRBJ1-6|TRBD1|few|TRBV28|15
TGTGCCAGCAGTTTTGACAGGGCTCATAATTCACCCCTCAACTTT
CASSFDRAHNSPLNF
>TRBJ2-1|TRBD2|many|TRBV2|15
TGTGCCAGCAGTGATGGACTAGCGGGCGACAATGAGCAGTTCTTC
CASSDGLAGDNEQFF
>TRBJ1-2|-|many|TRBV10-3|13
TGTGCCTCCCGGGGGGGGGATACCTATGGCTACACCTTC
CASRGGDTYGYTF
>TRBJ2-7|-|many|TRBV5-1|14
TGCGCCAGCAGCTTGGCCCAGGTAGGGTACGAGCAGTACTTC
CASSLAQVGYEQYF
>TRBJ1-6|TRBD1|many|TRBV20-1|14
TGCAGTGCTAGTGCGGGACAGGGGAATTCACCCCTCCACTTT
CSASAGQGNSPLHF
>TRBJ1-5|-|many|TRBV5-1|13
TGCGCCAGCAGCTTGGGTTCGGGTCAGCCCCAGAATTTT
CASSLGSGQPQNF
>TRBJ2-1|-|many|TRBV20-1|16
TGCAGTGCTGGACTCCCCCAGTCGAGCTCCTACAATGAGCAGTTCTTC
CSAGLPQSSSYNEQFF
>TRBJ1-5|-|many|TRBV9|13
TGTGCCAGCAGCGTGACAGACAATCAGCCCCAGCATTTT
CASSVTDNQPQHF
>TRBJ1-6|TRBD1|many|TRBV6-5|14
TGTGCCAGCAGTTCGACAGGGGTTAGTTCACCCCTCCACTTT
CASSSTGVSSPLHF
>TRBJ2-3|TRBD1|many|TRBV5-1|13
TGCGCCAGCAGGACAGGGGACACAGATACGCAGTATTTT
CASRTGDTDTQYF
>TRBJ2-7|TRBD2|few|TRBV27|14
TGTGCCAGCAGTTCCTTCGCGGGGGCCTACGAGCAGTACTTC
CASSSFAGAYEQYF
>TRBJ2-7|-|many|TRBV7-2|17
TGTGCCAGCAGCTTAGGTGGGGGGCTCCTAACCACCTACGAGCAGTACTTC
CASSLGGGLLTTYEQYF
>TRBJ2-3|-|many|TRBV7-2|15
TGTGCCAGCAGCTTAGTGAGTACAAGCACAGATACGCAGTATTTT
CASSLVSTSTDTQYF
>TRBJ1-1|-|many|TRBV20-1|13
TGCAGTGCCGTAGCCGACACGAACACTGAAGCTTTCTTT
CSAVADTNTEAFF
>TRBJ1-1|TRBD1|-|TRBV5-1|15
TGCGCCAGCAGCTTGACAGGGGCCATGAACACTGAAGCTTTCTTT
CASSLTGAMNTEAFF
>TRBJ1-4|TRBD1|many|TRBV15|15
TGTGCCACCAGCTCCCCCGGGACAGGATGGGAAAAACTGTTTTTT
CATSSPGTGWEKLFF
>TRBJ1-2|-|many|TRBV12-3/TRBV12-4|13
TGTGCCAGCAGTTGGACAGCTTCCTATGGCTACACCTTC
CASSWTASYGYTF
>TRBJ2-3|-|many|TRBV9|15
TGTGCCAGCAGCGTAGGCGGGACCTACACAGATACGCAGTATTTT
CASSVGGTYTDTQYF
>TRBJ2-1|-|many|TRBV7-2|13
TGTGCCAGCAGCTCCCGGACGGACCGAGAGCAGTTCTTC
CASSSRTDREQFF
>TRBJ2-1|TRBD1|many|TRBV4-1|17
TGCGCCAGCAGCCAAGGGATGACAGGGAGCCGCTACAATGAGCAGTTCTTC
CASSQGMTGSRYNEQFF
>TRBJ2-1|-|many|TRBV29-1|13
TGCAGCGTGCAGACTAGCTCCTACAATGAGCAGTTCTTC
CSVQTSSYNEQFF
>TRBJ2-1|TRBD2|many|TRBV7-2|13
TGTGCCAGCAGCGGAAGAGCGGGGGGGGAGCAGTTCTTC
CASSGRAGGEQFF
>TRBJ1-1|TRBD1|many|TRBV20-1|14
TGCAGTGCTTTGCAGGGGGTCTTTAACACTGAAGCTTTCTTT
CSALQGVFNTEAFF